This TCR beta chain was sequenced in a study of shared clonotypes between healthy human individuals. This clone has a handful of counts. The target antigen is unknown. The identical CDR3 is also encoded by other nucleotide sequences in the sample. Running of the assay took place at deep level. It was across several immunoSEQ plates that each subset's genomic DNA was evenly split. Assay used: immunoSEQ multiplex PCR; TCRdb lists only in-frame clones, some missing. This sample has 550,000 to 850,000 clones, with 55% to 75% found just once. Trimming stripped 0 bases from V and 6 bases from J, with 7 bases between. CDR1 and CDR2 from the germline V gene are SGHRS and YFSETQ. There are 13 residues in the CDR3. General study results and limits: Naive subsets typically showed greater estimated richness than memory subsets.

The V call is TRBV5-1, the J call TRBJ1-5; the D is unclear. This TCR was sampled from a woman in her 30s in good health. Source material: memory CD4+ T cells sorted from blood. The subset is: CD45RA-negative fraction. CDR3 residues: CASSLEGSQPQHF. As DNA, the CDR3 is TGCGCCAGCAGCTTGGAGGGTAGTCAGCCCCAGCATTTT.